This T cell receptor beta chain emerged from a study of shared clonotypes between healthy human individuals. Findings of the study overall: Sampling used blood alone; tissue repertoires probably differ.

This clone was seen a handful of times. Its antigen is unknown. Other DNA sequences in the same sample also yield this CDR3. The CDR3 is made up of 15 amino acids. CDR1 and CDR2 (germline): LNHNV, YYDKDF (reference sequence). V shed 0 bases and J 5 bases; nucleotides not matched to a gene: 3. Assay used: immunoSEQ multiplex PCR; TCRdb lists only in-frame clones, some missing. This table holds hundreds of thousands of clones, 75% to 85% found once. The sequenced sample was PBMCs. The TCR comes from a woman aged 40 to 50 in good health. Some clones in this sample may be carry-over from other donors' samples. This rearrangement joins TRBV15 to TRBJ2-2; 7 bases are shared with TRBD1. The chain's CDR3 is CATSRDDRETGELFF. CDR3 nucleotides: TGTGCCACCAGCAGAGACGACAGGGAGACCGGGGAGCTGTTTTTT. Full variable domain (missing parts from reference TRBV15 and TRBJ2-2): DAMVIQNPRYQVTQFGKPVTLSCSQTLNHNVMYWYQQKSSQAPKLLFHYYDKDFNNEADTPDNFQSRRPNTSFCFLDIRSPGLGDTAMYLCATSRDDRETGELFFGEGSRLTVL.